This TCR beta chain was observed in a study of T cell clonality in common variable immunodeficiency. General study results and limits: TCRbeta clonality was increased in CVID versus healthy controls.

This clone has ten or more counts. The target antigen is unknown. This table comes from immunoSEQ multiplex PCR, and its TCRdb copy is limited to in-frame clones, with some not included. The sample contains fewer than 75,000 clones, none occurring once; 1.7% lies in the top ten. Sequenced sample: peripheral blood mononuclear cells. This receptor was identified in a person between 18 and 69 years old in good health.

The CDR3 spells CASSRISGGDHEQYF. CDR3 bases read: TGTGCCAGCAGCAGGATTAGCGGGGGGGACCACGAG. V and J are TRBV11-1 and TRBJ2-7, with TRBD2 matching 11 bases. The read terminates 3 residues before the CDR3 end, so the remaining end is supplied by the germline J gene. Losses at the gene ends were 5 bases for V and 5 bases for J; bases not matched to a gene: 8. Germline CDR1 reads SGHAT; CDR2 reads FQDESV (reference sequence). The CDR3 totals 15 residues.